Below are 15 T cell receptor beta chains sequenced from a single sample in a study of T cells in Graves' hyperthyroidism and ophthalmopathy (dated by TCRdb to about 2019). Library prep was done by multiplex PCR. Sequencing was carried out with an Illumina HiSeq 2000. The TCR beta CDR3 regions were amplified from the RNA transcripts. A first-round RT-PCR of the TCR CDR3 used the HTBI primer set with the Qiagen OneStep RT-PCR kit. The raw public data were reprocessed by TCRdb itself: fastp quality trimming at Q25, MiXCR clonotype calling, in-frame beta chains only. Records with the same CDR3 protein are collapsed into one entry carrying the most frequent genes and DNA. This sample lists approximately 400,000 distinct CDR3 sequences; approximately 14% were detected once. The top ten clones comprise roughly an eighth of the sample. Sequencing input: blood. Receptors were obtained from a woman younger than 35 with Graves' hyperthyroidism.

This clonotype was detected ten times or more. The V and J genes are TRBV7-2 and TRBJ1-3; D might be TRBD1 (5 bases). Germline CDR1 and CDR2: SGHTA and FQGNSA. The CDR3 sequence is 14 residues long. V was trimmed by 5 bases and J by 5 bases, leaving 13 bases between them. CDR3 sequence reads: CASSLGGRRNTIYF. The CDR3 nucleotides are TGTGCCAGCAGCCTCGGGGGGAGGAGAAACACCATATATTTT.

This clonotype was seen ten or more times. The chain joins TRBV7-2 to TRBJ2-5; D is possibly TRBD2 (7 bases). Per the germline V gene, CDR1 is SGHTA and CDR2 is FQGNSA. V gave up 0 bases and J gave up 4 bases, with 12 bases separating them. The CDR3 has 15 amino acids. The chain's CDR3 is CASSLAGGPGETQYF. CDR3 DNA: TGTGCCAGCAGCTTAGCGGGGGGGCCAGGAGAGACCCAGTACTTC.

V gene TRBV19 combines with J gene TRBJ2-1, with 8 positions matching TRBD2. Per germline, CDR1 LNHDA and CDR2 SQIVND (reference sequence). After removal of 4 bases from V and 5 bases from J, the junction contained 10 bases not matched to a gene. This CDR3 spans 16 amino acids. This CDR3 is CASSTSSGSLNNEQFF. The CDR3 nucleotides are TGTGCCAGTAGTACCTCAAGCGGGAGCCTTAACAATGAGCAGTTCTTC.

As concerns this clonotype: Given a much more abundant clone one base away, this may be a read error. The chain joins TRBV3-1 to TRBJ1-3, with no clear D. The CDR3 length is 14 residues. The germline gives CDR1 LGHDT, CDR2 YNNKEL (reference sequence). In DNA, the CDR3 is TGTGCCGGCAGCCAAGGTGCAGGAGGAAACACCATATATTTT. Translated, it gives CAGSQGAGGNTIYF.

The chain recombines TRBV11-2 with TRBJ2-4; D possibly uses TRBD1 or TRBD2 (5 bases each). Trimming cost V 5 bases and J 0 bases, with 11 bases left between them. Germline values: CDR1 SGHAT, CDR2 FQNNGV. The CDR3 is 15 residues long. The CDR3 sequence: CASSNEGLAKNIQYF. CDR3 nucleotide sequence: TGTGCCAGCAGCAATGAGGGGCTAGCCAAAAACATTCAGTACTTC.

This clonotype was seen at least ten times. The chain employs TRBV6-1 and TRBJ1-1; no clear D. V was pared by 3 bases and J by 4 bases, with 6 bases between. This CDR3 contains 12 residues. The germline CDR1 and CDR2 sequences are MNHNS and SASEGT. CDR3 nucleotides: TGTGCCAGCAGTGACCTACCCACTGAAGCTTTCTTT. It encodes CASSDLPTEAFF.

In this sample, this clonotype turned up a few times. The chain couples TRBV6-1 to TRBJ2-5, with 9 positions matching TRBD1. V lost 3 bases to trimming and J lost 5 bases; unmatched junction nucleotides: 4. The CDR3 runs 14 residues. Germline V gives CDR1 MNHNS, CDR2 SASEGT. The CDR3 reads CASSDGTGWETQYF. DNA for the CDR3: TGTGCCAGCAGTGACGGGACAGGGTGGGAGACCCAGTACTTC.

This clonotype was counted ten times or more. This sequence joins TRBV7-2 and TRBJ2-7; either TRBD1 or TRBD2 may fit D (5 bases each). Trimming took off 2 bases at V and 0 bases at J, with 11 bases between the two ends. Germline loops: CDR1 SGHTA, CDR2 FQGNSA. CDR3 length equals 15 residues. The CDR3 loop reads CASSLSPGSSYEQYF. The CDR3 DNA follows: TGTGCCAGCAGCTTATCTCCAGGGAGCTCCTACGAGCAGTACTTC.

Ten or more counts support this clonotype. The chain uses TRBV2 and TRBJ2-2; TRBD2 matches at 11 bases. This CDR3 is 17 amino acids long. V was pared by 6 bases and J by 4 bases, with 10 bases of the junction left unmatched. CDR1 is SNHLY and CDR2 is FYNNEI in the germline V gene. CDR3 sequence reads: CASRKTSGILTTGELFF. In nucleotides, the CDR3 is TGTGCCAGCAGGAAGACTAGCGGGATTCTCACCACCGGGGAGCTGTTTTTT.

The rearrangement uses TRBV7-2 and TRBJ1-3; tentatively, D is TRBD1 (5 bases). Trimming shortened V by 1 base and J by 0 bases, and 10 bases separated the two germline ends. The germline V gene encodes CDR1 SGHTA and CDR2 FQGNSA. The CDR3 runs 16 residues. CDR3: CASSLGQGSSGNTIYF. The CDR3 DNA follows: TGTGCCAGCAGCTTAGGTCAGGGAAGCTCTGGAAACACCATATATTTT.

This clonotype occurred many times. The rearrangement links TRBV12-3 or TRBV12-4 to TRBJ2-7, with TRBD2 matching over 7 bases. The CDR3 has 15 amino acids. With 1 base clipped from V and 3 bases from J, the junction kept 6 bases outside the gene matches. The CDR3, as DNA: TGTGCCAGCAGTTTAGTCGCTAGCGGAAGCTACGAGCAGTACTTC. Amino acids: CASSLVASGSYEQYF.

This clonotype was seen ten or more times. The V gene is TRBV28, the J gene TRBJ1-5; 8 nucleotides align to TRBD1. The length of the CDR3 is 16 residues. The trim removed 2 bases at V and 3 bases at J, leaving 6 bases unmatched. Germline CDR1 MDHEN, CDR2 SYDVKM. The CDR3 is CASSLLGQGPNQPQHF. Here the CDR3 DNA reads TGTGCCAGCAGTTTACTTGGACAGGGCCCCAATCAGCCCCAGCATTTT.

This clonotype showed up many times. CDR3 region: CASSETENSGNTIYF. In DNA form, the CDR3 reads TGTGCCAGCAGTGAGACAGAAAACTCTGGAAACACCATATATTTT. The chain links TRBV6-1 to TRBJ1-3, with a tentative D call TRBD1 (5 bases). Trimming stripped 3 bases from V and 0 bases from J, with 9 bases between. This CDR3 region has 15 residues. Per the germline V gene, CDR1 is MNHNS and CDR2 is SASEGT.

At least ten counts were recorded for this clonotype. The chain joins TRBV7-2 to TRBJ2-7; D not certain. Germline loops: CDR1 SGHTA, CDR2 FQGNSA. Between the trimmed V and J ends, which lost 5 bases and 5 bases, there was a span of 10 bases. This CDR3 region has 12 residues. The CDR3 region is CASSQTGDEQYF. The CDR3 nucleotides read TGTGCCAGCAGCCAAACTGGTGACGAGCAGTACTTC.

This clonotype has only a few counts. The V gene is TRBV20-1, the J gene TRBJ1-2; D might be TRBD1 (5 bases). V shed 4 bases and J shed 0 bases, with 18 bases lying between them. The CDR3 totals 16 residues. Germline values: CDR1 DFQATT, CDR2 SNEGSKA (reference sequence). CDR3 residues: CSATPQGRSTNYGYTF. The CDR3 DNA reads TGCAGTGCTACGCCGCAGGGACGGTCGACTAACTATGGCTACACCTTC.